One and the same sample provided the 16 T cell receptor beta chains below, sequenced in a study of blood T cell repertoires in COVID-19. TCRdb's table, derived via immunoSEQ multiplex PCR, lists solely in-frame clones and lacks some. The data contain 98,000 or so clones, around 83% of them seen just once; the ten biggest clones take up approximately 3.3%. The source material was peripheral blood. These receptors originate from a woman aged 80 or older with active or convalescent COVID-19.

The chain uses TRBV3-1 (or the pseudogene TRBV3-2) and TRBJ2-1; 8 bases line up with TRBD2. Trimming took 6 bases from V and 9 from J; bases not matched to a gene: 13. There are 15 residues in the CDR3. Germline V lookup: CDR1 LGHDT, CDR2 YNNKEL (reference sequence). CDR3 bases: TGTGCCAGCAGGCCGCCGGGACTAGTTGTCGGTGAGCAGTTCTTC. It encodes CASRPPGLVVGEQFF.

The chain uses TRBV2 and TRBJ2-3, with TRBD2 identical over 9 bases. The trim removed 6 bases at V and 1 base at J, leaving 2 bases unmatched. The CDR3 totals 14 residues. CDR1 and CDR2 (germline): SNHLY, FYNNEI. Written as DNA, the CDR3 is TGTGCCAGCAGCGTAGCGGGGGGCACAGATACGCAGTATTTT. This encodes CASSVAGGTDTQYF.

V and J are TRBV19 and TRBJ1-5; no definite D call. This CDR3 is built from 15 residues. Germline assignment: CDR1 LNHDA and CDR2 SQIVND (reference sequence). V was clipped by 1 base and J by 2 bases, with 9 bases between them. The CDR3, as DNA: TGTGCCAGTAGTATAGGTCAGGCAGGCAATCAGCCCCAGCATTTT. It codes for CASSIGQAGNQPQHF.

The rearrangement uses TRBV2 and TRBJ1-3; TRBD1 matches 8 bases. The CDR3 sequence is 15 residues long. V lost 0 bases, J lost 2 bases, and 0 bases stayed unmatched. The germline V gene encodes CDR1 SNHLY and CDR2 FYNNEI. The CDR3 spells CASSEATGAGNTIYF. The CDR3 nucleotides read TGTGCCAGCAGTGAAGCGACAGGGGCTGGAAACACCATATATTTT.

This clone was observed a few times. V and J are TRBV7-2 and TRBJ2-1; no clear D gene. Germline V gene sequence: CDR1 SGHTA, CDR2 FQGNSA. The CDR3 runs 15 residues. V was cut by 1 base and J by 6 bases, with 13 bases left in between. CDR3 protein: CASSLGVSPGNEQFF. DNA of the CDR3: TGTGCCAGCAGCTTAGGGGTCTCCCCGGGCAATGAGCAGTTCTTC.

In DNA, the CDR3 is TGCGCCAGCAGCCAGGCTAAGGGGGCGCAAAATGAAAAACTGTTTTTT. It codes for CASSQAKGAQNEKLFF. The chain joins TRBV4-1 to TRBJ1-4; the match to TRBD1 covers 7 bases. CDR1 MGHRA and CDR2 YSYEKL come from the germline V gene. The V gene end was trimmed by 3 bases and the J gene end by 5 bases; junction bases not matched to a gene: 9. CDR3 length: 16 amino acids.

This clone was observed a handful of times. The CDR3 loop reads CSAAWTGVAEAFF. CDR3 DNA sequence: TGCAGCGCTGCGTGGACAGGGGTCGCAGAAGCTTTCTTT. The chain uses TRBV29-1 and TRBJ1-1; 9 positions agree with TRBD1. Unmatched junction bases numbered 11, after V lost 7 bases and J lost 8 bases. Looked up from germline, CDR1 is SQVTM and CDR2 is ANQGSEA. The CDR3 extends over 13 amino acids. The full variable domain, with the rest looked up from reference TRBV29-1 and TRBJ1-1, is SAVISQKPSRDICQRGTSLTIQCQVDSQVTMMFWYRQQPGQSLTLIATANQGSEATYESGFVIDKFPISRPNLTFSTLTVSNMSPEDSSIYLCSAAWTGVAEAFFGQGTRLTVV.

Written as DNA, the CDR3 is TGCGCCAGCAGCTTGATTACAGGGGGGAACACTGAAGCTTTCTTT. Translated: CASSLITGGNTEAFF. This chain uses TRBV5-1 with TRBJ1-1; 8 bases are shared with TRBD1. The CDR3 length is 15 residues. Germline trimming cut 1 base from V and 1 base from J; bases unmatched to any gene: 3. The germline gives CDR1 SGHRS, CDR2 YFSETQ.

The V call is TRBV28, the J call TRBJ1-2; 9 positions match TRBD1. J lost 3 bases, V lost 5 bases, and 10 bases had no gene match. The CDR3 length is 16 residues. From germline, CDR1 is MDHEN and CDR2 SYDVKM. CDR3: CASSLAGTGFDYGYTF. The CDR3 bases are TGTGCCAGCAGTCTCGCCGGGACAGGGTTTGACTATGGCTACACCTTC.

This clone has a handful of counts. This chain connects TRBV4-2 to TRBJ1-6, with unresolved D. V gave up 3 bases and J gave up 9 bases, with 9 bases separating them. The germline V gene has CDR1 LGHNA and CDR2 YNFKEQ. The CDR3 contains 13 residues. The CDR3, as DNA: TGTGCCAGCAGCCAGACTAATGGTTCACCCCTCCACTTT. Its protein is CASSQTNGSPLHF.

The chain is built from TRBV3-1 (or the pseudogene TRBV3-2) and TRBJ1-2, with a weak D call TRBD1 (5 bases). Germline CDR1 and CDR2: LGHDT and YNNKEL (reference sequence). The germline V and J ends were trimmed by 4 bases and 0 bases, with 12 bases remaining between them. CDR3 length: 15 residues. For the CDR3, the DNA is TGTGCCAGCAGCCTACATTCGGGGGCTAACTATGGCTACACCTTC. This encodes CASSLHSGANYGYTF.

V usage is TRBV7-8 and J usage is TRBJ2-5; D might be TRBD1 (5 bases). Germline CDR1 and CDR2: SGHVS and FQNEAQ. The CDR3 spans 12 residues. The V end lost 5 bases, the J end lost 8 bases, and 12 bases lay between the germline ends. For the CDR3, the DNA is TGTGCCAGCAGCCAGGACACGGGCACCCAGTACTTC. As protein: CASSQDTGTQYF.

The V gene is TRBV27, the J gene TRBJ1-2; 9 positions match TRBD1. This CDR3 has 14 amino acids. The ends lost 4 bases at V and 8 bases at J; junction bases unmatched: 8. Germline V gives CDR1 MNHEY, CDR2 SMNVEV (reference sequence). The CDR3 spells CASSSRDRVAGYTF. The CDR3 DNA reads as TGTGCCAGCAGTTCCCGGGACAGGGTAGCCGGCTACACCTTC.

V and J are TRBV6-2 or TRBV6-3 and TRBJ2-7, with D tentatively TRBD2 (5 bases). Germline CDR1 is MNHEY and CDR2 is SVGEGT. The length of the CDR3 is 12 residues. Trimming cost V 0 bases and J 12 bases, with 12 bases left between them. The CDR3 bases are TGTGCCAGCAGTTACTCCGAGGGCCGCGGGTACTTC. This encodes CASSYSEGRGYF.

This chain uses TRBV10-3 with TRBJ1-6; 8 bases fit TRBD1. The germline CDR1 and CDR2 sequences are ENHRY and SYGVKD. The CDR3 extends over 15 amino acids. Germline trimming cut 5 bases from V and 6 bases from J; bases unmatched to any gene: 6. The CDR3 nucleotides are TGTGCCATCAGTCCGTCCGACAGGGGTAATTCACCCCTCCACTTT. Translated, it gives CAISPSDRGNSPLHF.

The J gene is TRBJ2-7, the V gene TRBV9; D may be TRBD2 (5 bases). Germline CDR1 reads SGDLS; CDR2 reads YYNGEE. This CDR3 region has 14 residues. V was pared by 0 bases and J by 6 bases, with 13 bases between. The CDR3 reads CASSVGGITGEQYF. The DNA of the CDR3 is TGTGCCAGCAGCGTAGGAGGGATTACGGGCGAGCAGTACTTC.